The 7 T cell receptor beta chains in this list originate from one sample, sequenced in a study of OX40 agonist ivuxolimab in advanced cancers. Only in-frame clones appear in the TCRdb table, and some are missing; sequencing was by immunoSEQ multiplex PCR. The data contain about 14,000 clones, 75% to 90% of them singletons. The specimen was CD4+ or CD8+ T cells sorted from blood, collected in a trial of the OX40 agonist ivuxolimab. The origin of the receptors is an adult with an advanced solid tumor such as melanoma, head and neck, liver or kidney cancer.

This chain links TRBV6-1 with TRBJ2-1, with TRBD1 identical over 10 bases. The trim removed 1 base at V and 7 bases at J, leaving 1 base unmatched. Germline CDR1 reads MNHNS; CDR2 reads SASEGT. This CDR3 comprises 14 residues. CDR3 residues: CASSEGTGGNEQFF. The CDR3 DNA reads TGTGCCAGCAGTGAAGGGACAGGGGGGAATGAGCAGTTCTTC.

The chain carries TRBV25-1 and TRBJ2-4; unclear D gene. With 6 bases removed from V and 4 bases from J, the gap between germline ends came to 10 bases. The germline V gene has CDR1 MGHDK and CDR2 SYGVNS. The length of the CDR3 is 13 residues. The CDR3 loop is CASSIAAKNIQYF. For the CDR3, the DNA is TGTGCCAGCAGCATAGCAGCGAAAAACATTCAGTACTTC.

In its sample, this clone ranks as large. V gene TRBV30 combines with J gene TRBJ2-1; no clear D. In germline, CDR1 is GTSNPN, CDR2 SVGIG (reference sequence). Trimming removed 3 bases at V and 7 bases at J, with 7 bases between. This CDR3 comprises 11 residues. In nucleotides, the CDR3 is TGTGCCTGGAGACTGGGGAATGAGCAGTTCTTC. Translating it yields CAWRLGNEQFF.

The chain uses TRBV27 and TRBJ2-7; 8 nucleotides line up with TRBD1. CDR1 and CDR2 (germline): MNHEY, SMNVEV (reference sequence). The ends lost 3 bases at V and 4 bases at J; junction bases unmatched: 2. The CDR3 is 13 residues long. Here the CDR3 DNA reads TGTGCCAGCAGTTTCGACAGGGGTTACGAGCAGTACTTC. Its protein is CASSFDRGYEQYF.

This chain uses TRBV13 with TRBJ2-7; 10 bases match TRBD1. CDR3 length equals 15 residues. CDR1 and CDR2 (germline): PRHDT, FYEKMQ (reference sequence). With 5 bases clipped from V and 5 bases from J, the junction kept 9 bases outside the gene matches. As DNA, the CDR3 is TGTGCCAGCAGCGCTTCCGGGACAGGGGTAAACGAGCAGTACTTC. Translated, it gives CASSASGTGVNEQYF.

The rearrangement joins TRBV30 to TRBJ2-3; 8 nucleotides align to TRBD1. CDR3 length equals 15 residues. CDR1 and CDR2 from the germline V gene are GTSNPN and SVGIG (reference sequence). V was pared by 0 bases and J by 4 bases, with 6 bases of the junction left unmatched. The CDR3 DNA reads as TGTGCCTGGAGTGTAAGACCAGGGGGCGCAGATACGCAGTATTTT. This gives the protein CAWSVRPGGADTQYF.

The chain has TRBV7-9 and TRBJ2-1, with D unclear. The V end was cut by 2 bases, the J end by 0 bases, with 8 bases between. The CDR3 length is 15 residues. The V gene's germline CDR1 is SEHNR and CDR2 FQNEAQ (reference sequence). CDR3 protein: CASSLQVGSYNEQFF. DNA of the CDR3: TGTGCCAGCAGCTTACAGGTGGGCTCCTACAATGAGCAGTTCTTC.